This T cell receptor (beta chain) originates from a study of shared clonotypes between healthy human individuals. Study-level information: Used for every donor were three CD4 naive, three CD4 memory, two CD8 naive and one CD8 memory plate. Whole-study results and caveats: Non-shared clonotypes showed lower generation probabilities than clonotypes common to all four donors. Generally, naive subsets came out with larger estimated richness than memory subsets.

Germline lookup yields CDR1 GTSNPN and CDR2 SVGIG (reference sequence). V lost 1 base to trimming and J lost 4 bases, with 14 bases between them. The CDR3 has 15 amino acids. Original processing notes: Filtering was not the same, since immunoSEQ gave junction-only sequences without quality scores. This table comes from immunoSEQ multiplex PCR, and its TCRdb copy is limited to in-frame clones, with some not included. Clone size and the V and J calls come from that table; the DNA yielded D and trimming. The table lists around 240,000 clones, approximately 65% of them singletons. Regarding this clone: Antigen: not known.

This TCR was sampled from a man between 25 and 39 years old in good health. Sequencing was done on a sample of memory CD4+ T cells sorted from blood. The subset here: CD45RA-negative fraction. The chain carries TRBV30 and TRBJ1-5, with D perhaps TRBD1 (5 bases). The CDR3 bases are TGTGCCTGGAGTGACCGGGGCCGGGGTAATCAGCCCCAGCATTTT. It yields the protein CAWSDRGRGNQPQHF.